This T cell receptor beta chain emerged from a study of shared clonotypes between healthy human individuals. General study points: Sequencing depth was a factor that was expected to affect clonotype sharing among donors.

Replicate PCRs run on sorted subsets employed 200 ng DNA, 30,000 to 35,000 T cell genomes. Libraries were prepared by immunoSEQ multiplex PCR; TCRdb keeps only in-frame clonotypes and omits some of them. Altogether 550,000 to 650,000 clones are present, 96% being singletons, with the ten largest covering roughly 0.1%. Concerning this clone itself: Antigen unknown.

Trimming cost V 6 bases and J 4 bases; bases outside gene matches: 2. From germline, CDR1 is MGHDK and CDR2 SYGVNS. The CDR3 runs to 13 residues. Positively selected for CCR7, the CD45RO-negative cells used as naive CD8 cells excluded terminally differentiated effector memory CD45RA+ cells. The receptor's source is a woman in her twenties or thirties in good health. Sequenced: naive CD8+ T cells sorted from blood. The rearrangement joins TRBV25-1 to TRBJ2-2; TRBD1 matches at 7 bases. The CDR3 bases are TGTGCCAGCAGACGACAGGGCACCGGGGAGCTGTTTTTT. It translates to CASRRQGTGELFF. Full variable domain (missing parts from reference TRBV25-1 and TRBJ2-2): EADIYQTPRYLVIGTGKKITLECSQTMGHDKMYWYQQDPGMELHLIHYSYGVNSTEKGDLSSESTVSRIRTEHFPLTLESARPSHTSQYLCASRRQGTGELFFGEGSRLTVL.